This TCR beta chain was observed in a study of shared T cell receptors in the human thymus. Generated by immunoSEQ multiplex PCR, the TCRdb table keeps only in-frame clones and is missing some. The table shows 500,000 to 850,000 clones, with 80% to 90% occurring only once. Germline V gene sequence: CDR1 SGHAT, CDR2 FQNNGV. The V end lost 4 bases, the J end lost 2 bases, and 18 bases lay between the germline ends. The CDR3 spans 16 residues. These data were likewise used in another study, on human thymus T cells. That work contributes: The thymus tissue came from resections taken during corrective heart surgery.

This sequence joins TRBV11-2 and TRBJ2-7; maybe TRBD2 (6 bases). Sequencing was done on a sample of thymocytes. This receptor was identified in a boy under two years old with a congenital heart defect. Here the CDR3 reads CASSSYGGSGTYEQYF. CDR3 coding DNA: TGTGCCAGCAGCTCATACGGGGGTAGTGGGACCTACGAGCAGTACTTC.